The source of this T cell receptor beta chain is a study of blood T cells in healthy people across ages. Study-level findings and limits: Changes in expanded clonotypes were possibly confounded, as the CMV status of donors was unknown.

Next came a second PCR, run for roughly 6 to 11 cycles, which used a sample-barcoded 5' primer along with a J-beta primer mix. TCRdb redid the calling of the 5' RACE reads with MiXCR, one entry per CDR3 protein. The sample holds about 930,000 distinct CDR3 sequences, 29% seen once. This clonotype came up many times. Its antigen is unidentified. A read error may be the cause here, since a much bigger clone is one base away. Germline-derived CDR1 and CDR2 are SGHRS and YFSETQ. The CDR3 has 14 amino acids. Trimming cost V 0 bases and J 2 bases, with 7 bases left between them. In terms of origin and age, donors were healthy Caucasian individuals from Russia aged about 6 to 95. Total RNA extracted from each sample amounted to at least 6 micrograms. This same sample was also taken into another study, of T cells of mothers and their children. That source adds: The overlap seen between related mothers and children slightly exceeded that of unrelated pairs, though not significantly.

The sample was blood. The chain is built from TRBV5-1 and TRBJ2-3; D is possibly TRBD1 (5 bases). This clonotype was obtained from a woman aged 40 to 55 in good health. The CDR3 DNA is TGCGCCAGCAGCTTGGGACAGCCCACAGATACGCAGTATTTT. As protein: CASSLGQPTDTQYF.